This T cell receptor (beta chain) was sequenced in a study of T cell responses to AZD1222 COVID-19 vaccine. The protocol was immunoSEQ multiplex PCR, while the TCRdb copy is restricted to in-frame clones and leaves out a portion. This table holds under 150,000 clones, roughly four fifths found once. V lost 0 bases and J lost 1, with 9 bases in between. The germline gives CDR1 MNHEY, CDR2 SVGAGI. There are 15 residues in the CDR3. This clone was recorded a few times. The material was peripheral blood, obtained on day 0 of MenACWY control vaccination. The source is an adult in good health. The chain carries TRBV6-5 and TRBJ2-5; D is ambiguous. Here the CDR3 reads CASSYSLKGQETQYF. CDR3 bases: TGTGCCAGCAGTTACTCGTTAAAGGGCCAAGAGACCCAGTACTTC.